This T cell receptor (beta chain) was retrieved from a study of T-cell reconstitution after alpha-beta-depleted transplantation in children. This CDR3 has 12 residues. V dropped 1 base and J dropped 5 bases, with 6 bases sitting between them. Germline V gene sequence: CDR1 SGHTA, CDR2 FQGNSA. Researchers prepared the TCRbeta library using unique molecular identifiers, the study reports. TCRdb independently ran MiXCR on the PCR reads; one entry per CDR3 protein. The table includes about 210,000 distinct CDR3 sequences, roughly 18% detected once. This clonotype appeared many times. The rearrangement links TRBV7-2 to TRBJ2-7; D unclear. The sequencing here drew on PBMCs, mostly from graft donor cells, taken 360 days after TCRalphabeta/CD19-depleted stem cell transplant. The receptor comes from a male patient aged 2 to 9 who had a stem cell transplant for acute lymphoblastic leukemia, so the T cells may come from the graft donor. The CDR3 coding sequence is TGTGCCAGCAGCTTAGGCGTTCACGAGCAGTACTTC. This translates into CASSLGVHEQYF.